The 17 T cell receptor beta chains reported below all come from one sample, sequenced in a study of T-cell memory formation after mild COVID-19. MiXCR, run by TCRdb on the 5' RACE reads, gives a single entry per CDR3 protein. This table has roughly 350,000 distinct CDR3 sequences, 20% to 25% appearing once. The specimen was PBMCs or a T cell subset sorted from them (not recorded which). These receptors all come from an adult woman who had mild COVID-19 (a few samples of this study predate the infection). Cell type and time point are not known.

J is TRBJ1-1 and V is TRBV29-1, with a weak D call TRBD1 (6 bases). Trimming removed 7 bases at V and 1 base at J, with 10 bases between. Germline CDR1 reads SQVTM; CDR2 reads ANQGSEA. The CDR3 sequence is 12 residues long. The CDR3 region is CSARQANTEAFF. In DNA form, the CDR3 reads TGCAGCGCGAGACAGGCGAACACTGAAGCTTTCTTT.

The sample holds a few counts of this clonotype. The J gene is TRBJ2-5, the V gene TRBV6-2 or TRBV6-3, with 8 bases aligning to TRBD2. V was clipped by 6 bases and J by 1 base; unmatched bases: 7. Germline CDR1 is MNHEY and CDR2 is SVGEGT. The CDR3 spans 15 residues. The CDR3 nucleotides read TGTGCCAGCAGACAAAGCGGGGGATTCCAAGAGACCCAGTACTTC. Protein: CASRQSGGFQETQYF.

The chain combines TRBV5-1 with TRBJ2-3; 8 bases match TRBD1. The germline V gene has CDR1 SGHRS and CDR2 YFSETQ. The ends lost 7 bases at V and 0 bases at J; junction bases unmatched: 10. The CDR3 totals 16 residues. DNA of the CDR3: TGCGCCAGCGGACTCGACAGGGGCGCTAGCACAGATACGCAGTATTTT. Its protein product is CASGLDRGASTDTQYF.

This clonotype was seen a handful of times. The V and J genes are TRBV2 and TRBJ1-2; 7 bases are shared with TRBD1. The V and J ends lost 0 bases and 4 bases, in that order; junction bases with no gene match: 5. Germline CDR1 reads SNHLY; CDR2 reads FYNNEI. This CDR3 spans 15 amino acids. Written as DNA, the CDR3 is TGTGCCAGCAGTGAAGCGCGACAGGGCTTCTATGGCTACACCTTC. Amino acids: CASSEARQGFYGYTF. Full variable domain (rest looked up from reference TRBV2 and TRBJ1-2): EPEVTQTPSHQVTQMGQEVILRCVPISNHLYFYWYRQILGQKVEFLVSFYNNEISEKSEIFDDQFSVERPDGSNFTLKIRSTKLEDSAMYFCASSEARQGFYGYTFGSGTRLTVV.

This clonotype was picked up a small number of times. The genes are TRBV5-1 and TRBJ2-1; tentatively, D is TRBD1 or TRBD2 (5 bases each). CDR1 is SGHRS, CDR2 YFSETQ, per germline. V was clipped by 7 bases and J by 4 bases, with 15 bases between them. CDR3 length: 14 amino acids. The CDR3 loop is CASGTEGLYNEQFF. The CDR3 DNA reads TGCGCCAGCGGGACCGAGGGTTTGTACAATGAGCAGTTCTTC.

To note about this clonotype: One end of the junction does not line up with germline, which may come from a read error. This chain's CDR3 is CASSHPVRTYNEKFF. CDR3 DNA: TGTGCCAGCTCTCATCCTGTGAGAACCTACAATGAGAAGTTCTTC. The chain carries TRBV7-2 and TRBJ2-1; D not certain. The CDR3 consists of 15 residues. Germline V gene sequence: CDR1 SGHTA, CDR2 FQGNSA.

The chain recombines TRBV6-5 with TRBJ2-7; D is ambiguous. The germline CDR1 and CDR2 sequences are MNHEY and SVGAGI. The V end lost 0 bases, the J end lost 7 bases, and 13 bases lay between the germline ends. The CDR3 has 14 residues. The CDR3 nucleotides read TGTGCCAGCAGTTACTCGATTCTCCAAGGGGAGCAGTACTTC. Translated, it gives CASSYSILQGEQYF.

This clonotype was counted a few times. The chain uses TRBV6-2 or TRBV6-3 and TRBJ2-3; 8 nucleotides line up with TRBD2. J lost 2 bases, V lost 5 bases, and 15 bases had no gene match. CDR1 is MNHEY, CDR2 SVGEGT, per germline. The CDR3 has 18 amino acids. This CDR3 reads CASSDPGGGARYTDTQYF. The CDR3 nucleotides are TGTGCCAGCAGTGACCCCGGGGGGGGAGCTCGGTACACAGATACGCAGTATTTT.

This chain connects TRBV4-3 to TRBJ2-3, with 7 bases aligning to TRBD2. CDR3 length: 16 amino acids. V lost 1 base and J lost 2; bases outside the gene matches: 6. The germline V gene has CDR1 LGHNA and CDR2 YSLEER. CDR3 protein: CASSQVPSGYTDTQYF. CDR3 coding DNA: TGCGCCAGCAGCCAAGTCCCTAGCGGTTACACAGATACGCAGTATTTT.

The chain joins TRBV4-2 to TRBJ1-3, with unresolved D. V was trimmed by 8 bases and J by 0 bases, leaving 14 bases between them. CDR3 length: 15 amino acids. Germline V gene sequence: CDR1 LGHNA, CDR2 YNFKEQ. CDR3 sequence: CASSPTAVSGNTIYF. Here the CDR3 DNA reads TGTGCCAGCTCTCCAACGGCAGTCTCTGGAAACACCATATATTTT.

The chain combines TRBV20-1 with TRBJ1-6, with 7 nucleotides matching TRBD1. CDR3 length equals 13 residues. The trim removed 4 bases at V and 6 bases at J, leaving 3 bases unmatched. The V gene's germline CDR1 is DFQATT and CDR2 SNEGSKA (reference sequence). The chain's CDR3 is CSANRGGNSPLHF. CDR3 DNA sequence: TGCAGTGCTAACAGGGGCGGTAATTCACCCCTCCACTTT.

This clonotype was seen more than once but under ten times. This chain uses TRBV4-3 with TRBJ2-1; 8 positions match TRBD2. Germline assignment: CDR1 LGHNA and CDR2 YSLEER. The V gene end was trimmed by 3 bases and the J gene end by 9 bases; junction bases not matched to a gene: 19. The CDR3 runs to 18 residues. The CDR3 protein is CASSQSTRTSPSLGEQFF. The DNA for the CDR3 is TGCGCCAGCAGCCAGTCCACTAGGACTAGCCCGTCCCTGGGTGAGCAGTTCTTC.

The CDR3 nucleotides read TGTGCCAGCAGCTCCAATCCCGACGAGCAGTACTTC. Translating gives CASSSNPDEQYF. This chain connects TRBV11-3 to TRBJ2-7; D unclear. Germline CDR1 reads SGHNT; CDR2 reads YENEEA. The CDR3 covers 12 residues. V was pared by 4 bases and J by 5 bases, with 9 bases between.

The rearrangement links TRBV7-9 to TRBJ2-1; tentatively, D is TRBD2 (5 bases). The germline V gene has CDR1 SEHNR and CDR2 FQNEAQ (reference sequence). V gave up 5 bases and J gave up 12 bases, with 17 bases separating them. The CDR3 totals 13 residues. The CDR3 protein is CASSGRRDSRQFF. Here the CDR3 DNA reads TGTGCCAGCAGCGGAAGACGGGATTCCAGGCAGTTCTTC.

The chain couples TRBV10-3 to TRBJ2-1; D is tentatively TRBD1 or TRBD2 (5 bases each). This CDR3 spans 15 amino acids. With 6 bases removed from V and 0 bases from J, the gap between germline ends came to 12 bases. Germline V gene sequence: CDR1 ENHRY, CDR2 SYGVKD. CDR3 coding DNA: TGTGCCATCAGGGGGGAAGCCTCCTCCTACAATGAGCAGTTCTTC. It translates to CAIRGEASSYNEQFF.

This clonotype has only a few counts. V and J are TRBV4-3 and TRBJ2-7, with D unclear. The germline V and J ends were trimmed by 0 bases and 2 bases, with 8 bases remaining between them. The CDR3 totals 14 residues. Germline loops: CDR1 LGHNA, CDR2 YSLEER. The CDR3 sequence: CASSQDYGPYEQYF. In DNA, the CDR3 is TGCGCCAGCAGCCAAGATTACGGTCCCTACGAGCAGTACTTC.

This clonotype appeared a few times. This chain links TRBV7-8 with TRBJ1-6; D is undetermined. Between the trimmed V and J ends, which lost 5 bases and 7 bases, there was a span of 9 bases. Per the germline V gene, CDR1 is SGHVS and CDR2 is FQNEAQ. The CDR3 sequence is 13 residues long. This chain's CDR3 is CASSPGGNSPLHF. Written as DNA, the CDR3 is TGTGCCAGCAGCCCGGGTGGCAATTCACCCCTCCACTTT.